These T cell receptor beta chains were read from a single sample in a study of vaccination effects on CD4 cells after COVID-19. The protocol was immunoSEQ multiplex PCR, while the TCRdb copy is restricted to in-frame clones and leaves out a portion. The repertoire holds tens of thousands of clones, roughly 76% seen once, with around 2.4% in the top ten. No cognate antigen is known for these TCRs. The material was CD4+ T cells from PBMCs cultured with HCoV-229E spike peptides, obtained before COVID-19 vaccination. These receptors were taken from a human donor who received a COVID-19 vaccine. CDR3s include the opening cysteine and the closing phenylalanine or tryptophan. Each record gives: V gene, D gene, clone size, J gene, CDR3 DNA, CDR3 protein. The D gene is left open where the match is weak. Clone sizes are given selectively: once, few, many, or a class where the clone is expanded.

>TRBV6-1|.|.|TRBJ2-1
TGTGCCAGCAGTGAGAGGGGAGGGGGCGTTAGGCATGAGCAGTTCTTC
CASSERGGGVRHEQFF
>TRBV10-3|.|.|TRBJ1-4
TGTGCCACCCGGGGGGGAGACGGGAATGAAAAACTGTTTTTT
CATRGGDGNEKLFF
>TRBV18|.|.|TRBJ1-4
TGTGCCAGCTCACAAGTGACTAATGAAAAACTGTTTTTT
CASSQVTNEKLFF
>TRBV21-1|.|.|TRBJ1-5
TGTGCTCGCAGCAAAGCCGGGGACATGTCTGGGGAACAGCCCCAGCATTTT
CARSKAGDMSGEQPQHF
>TRBV3-1/TRBV3-2|.|.|TRBJ1-1
TGTGCCAGCAGCCGGAGAGGGACCGAGAACACTGAAGCTTTCTTT
CASSRRGTENTEAFF
>TRBV25-1|.|few|TRBJ1-3
TGTGCCAGCAGTCCTACCGACACCCCTGGAAACACCATATATTTT
CASSPTDTPGNTIYF
>TRBV5-1|TRBD1|.|TRBJ1-6
TGCGCCAGCAGCCCGGGACAGGTTAATTCACCCCTCCACTTT
CASSPGQVNSPLHF
>TRBV9|.|.|TRBJ1-2
TGTGCCAGCTCCCCAGCGGAAGACGGACTCTATGGCTACACCTTC
CASSPAEDGLYGYTF
>TRBV4-3|.|once|TRBJ2-5
TGCGCCAGCAGCCAAAGGGAAGGGGGGACCCAGTACTTC
CASSQREGGTQYF
>TRBV10-3|.|once|TRBJ1-2
TGTGCCATCAGTGAGTCGGGGGGTCACGGCTACACCTTC
CAISESGGHGYTF
>TRBV5-1|.|.|TRBJ2-3
TGCGCCAGCAGCTTGGGTTTCACAGATACGCAGTATTTT
CASSLGFTDTQYF
>TRBV7-9|.|.|TRBJ1-2
TGTGCCAGCAGCTATGGACAGAAACACAGACTCTATGGCTACACCTTC
CASSYGQKHRLYGYTF
>TRBV12-5|TRBD1|few|TRBJ2-1
TGTGCTAGTGGTTCCCCCGACAGGGGGCTAGTGGTTGAGCAGTTCTTC
CASGSPDRGLVVEQFF
>TRBV3-1/TRBV3-2|.|.|TRBJ2-3
TGTGCCAGCAGCGGAACGGGGGGCCTGGATACGCAGTATTTT
CASSGTGGLDTQYF
>TRBV6-1|.|.|TRBJ2-3
TGTGCCAGCAGTGACCAGGGGAGTTCGGATACGCAGTATTTT
CASSDQGSSDTQYF
>TRBV24-1|TRBD1|.|TRBJ2-5
TGTGCCACCAGTGATCACAGACAGGGAGTAGAGACCCAGTACTTC
CATSDHRQGVETQYF
>TRBV18|.|.|TRBJ2-3
TGTGCCAGCTCACCACCCGGCACAGATACGCAGTATTTT
CASSPPGTDTQYF
>TRBV19|.|few|TRBJ1-5
TGTGCCAGTAGTATGGGAGACAGTTATCAGCCCCAGCATTTT
CASSMGDSYQPQHF
>TRBV3-1/TRBV3-2|.|.|TRBJ1-2
TGTGCCAGCAGCCAAGTGGAGTTTCGGGTTTCCGACTTC
CASSQVEFRVSDF
>TRBV24-1|.|.|TRBJ1-5
TGTGCCACCAGCGAATCGGGACGGGTATCCAATCAGCCCCAGCATTTT
CATSESGRVSNQPQHF
>TRBV5-1|TRBD2|once|TRBJ2-1
TGCGCCAGCAGCTTGATAGCGGGTCCTTACAATGAGCAGTTCTTC
CASSLIAGPYNEQFF
>TRBV5-1|.|.|TRBJ2-1
TGCGCCAGCAGCTATACCGGGACCGCATACAATGAGCAGTTCTTC
CASSYTGTAYNEQFF
>TRBV12-3/TRBV12-4|.|.|TRBJ1-5
TGTGCCAGCAGTTTAGGGGAGGAGCAGCCCCAGCATTTT
CASSLGEEQPQHF
>TRBV5-1|.|.|TRBJ2-5
TGCGCCAGCAGCGGGGGGGCGCATCACGAAGAGACCCAGTACTTC
CASSGGAHHEETQYF
>TRBV5-1|.|.|TRBJ1-2
TGCGCCAGCAGCTCCGAACAGGGCGTCCCTAACTATGGCTACACCTTC
CASSSEQGVPNYGYTF
>TRBV14|TRBD1|few|TRBJ1-2
TGTGCCAGCAGCCAAATGGGACAGGGGGCGGCCGGCTACACCTTC
CASSQMGQGAAGYTF
>TRBV7-2|TRBD1|.|TRBJ1-2
TGTGCCAGCACCTTGGGGGGTGGAGGGGGCAGAGGCTACACCTTC
CASTLGGGGGRGYTF